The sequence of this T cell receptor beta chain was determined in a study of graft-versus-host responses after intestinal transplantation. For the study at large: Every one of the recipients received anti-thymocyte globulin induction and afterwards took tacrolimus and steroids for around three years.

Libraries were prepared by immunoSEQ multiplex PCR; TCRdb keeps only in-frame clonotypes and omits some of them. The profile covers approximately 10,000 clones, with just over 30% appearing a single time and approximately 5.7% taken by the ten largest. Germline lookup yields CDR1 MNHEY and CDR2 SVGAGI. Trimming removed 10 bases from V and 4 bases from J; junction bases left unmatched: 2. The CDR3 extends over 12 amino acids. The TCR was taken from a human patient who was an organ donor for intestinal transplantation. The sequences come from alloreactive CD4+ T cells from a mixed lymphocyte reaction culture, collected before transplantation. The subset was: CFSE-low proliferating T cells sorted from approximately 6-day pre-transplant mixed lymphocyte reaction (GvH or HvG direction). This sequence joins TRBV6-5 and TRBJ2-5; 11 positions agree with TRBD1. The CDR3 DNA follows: TGTGCCATCGGGACAGGGGGAGAGACCCAGTACTTC. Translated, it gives CAIGTGGETQYF.